The 6 T cell receptor beta chains below come from one sample, sequenced in a study of blood T cell repertoires in COVID-19. Assay: immunoSEQ multiplex PCR; the TCRdb copy retains only in-frame clones and omits some. The sample lists roughly 120,000 clones; 87% were seen once. Sequenced: peripheral blood. These receptors all come from a human donor in a cohort sampled during active COVID-19.

The sample holds one count of this clone. This rearrangement joins TRBV18 to TRBJ2-7; TRBD1 might be the D (6 bases). The germline gives CDR1 KGHSH, CDR2 LQKENI. The ends were cut back, 2 bases at V and 6 bases at J, with 23 bases in the middle. This CDR3 is built from 17 residues. The CDR3: CASSPNAGTQVKVEQYF. As DNA, the CDR3 is TGTGCCAGCTCACCAAATGCCGGGACACAGGTCAAGGTCGAGCAGTACTTC.

The V call is TRBV11-2, the J call TRBJ1-4; the D gene is possibly TRBD1 (5 bases). V lost 5 bases and J lost 6, with 16 bases in between. In germline, CDR1 is SGHAT, CDR2 FQNNGV. The CDR3 consists of 15 residues. CDR3 region: CASSPGHEYDEKLFF. The CDR3 coding sequence is TGTGCCAGCAGCCCCGGACACGAATATGATGAAAAACTGTTTTTT. The variable domain in full, with the rest retrieved from reference TRBV11-2 and TRBJ1-4, is EAGVAQSPRYKIIEKRQSVAFWCNPISGHATLYWYQQILGQGPKLLIQFQNNGVVDDSQLPKDRFSAERLKGVDSTLKIQPAKLEDSAVYLCASSPGHEYDEKLFFGSGTQLSVL.

The chain joins TRBV4-2 to TRBJ1-2; 7 bases map to TRBD1. V lost 0 bases to trimming and J lost 0 bases; unmatched junction nucleotides: 4. In germline, CDR1 is LGHNA, CDR2 YNFKEQ. The CDR3 is 16 residues long. CDR3 nucleotides: TGTGCCAGCAGCCAAGATCCGACAGGGTCTAACTATGGCTACACCTTC. Translated, it gives CASSQDPTGSNYGYTF.

The chain couples TRBV7-8 to TRBJ1-1; 7 bases fit TRBD1. Germline CDR1 is SGHVS and CDR2 is FQNEAQ. CDR3 size: 15 residues. The V gene end was trimmed by 3 bases and the J gene end by 1 base; junction bases not matched to a gene: 5. The CDR3 DNA reads as TGTGCCAGCAGCTTCTACAGGGGCCCGAACACTGAAGCTTTCTTT. It specifies CASSFYRGPNTEAFF.

This clone was picked up a small number of times. The chain uses TRBV27 and TRBJ2-3, with D possibly being TRBD1 (6 bases). The ends were cut back, 6 bases at V and 2 bases at J, with 12 bases in the middle. Germline CDR1 is MNHEY and CDR2 is SMNVEV (reference sequence). This CDR3 is built from 14 residues. The CDR3 protein is CASRSDSTTDTQYF. The CDR3 nucleotides are TGTGCCAGCAGGTCGGACAGTACCACAGATACGCAGTATTTT.

The chain combines TRBV11-2 with TRBJ2-4; no definite D call. This CDR3 is 13 amino acids long. In germline, CDR1 is SGHAT, CDR2 FQNNGV. Trimming took off 5 bases at V and 0 bases at J, with 5 bases between the two ends. This chain's CDR3 is CASSPIAKNIQYF. In DNA form, the CDR3 reads TGTGCCAGCAGCCCCATAGCCAAAAACATTCAGTACTTC.